The present T cell receptor (beta chain) was sequenced within a study of post-analysis software for immune sequencing data. Across the study: Relapsing-remitting, secondary progressive and progressive-relapsing forms of multiple sclerosis all featured among disease courses. Study-wide results and caveats: The normalized Chao1 diversity of multiple sclerosis patients was significantly lower than that of controls.

About this clonotype itself: Its antigen remains unidentified.

Carried by the TCR beta cDNA libraries were unique molecular identifiers. From the PCR reads, TCRdb called clonotypes with MiXCR, one entry per CDR3 protein. The table includes approximately 730,000 distinct CDR3 sequences, approximately 30% detected once. The sample comprised blood. The sequence came from a girl aged 10 to 17 with multiple sclerosis.

CDR3 sequence: CSASRTSGEQFF. The CDR3 DNA is TGCAGTGCCAGTCGGACTAGCGGCGAGCAGTTCTTC. V and J are TRBV20-1 and TRBJ2-1; 10 bases line up with TRBD2. From germline, CDR1 is DFQATT and CDR2 SNEGSKA (reference sequence). With V trimmed by 6 bases and J by 10 bases, 6 bases remained unmatched. The CDR3 has 12 residues.